The rows below give T cell receptor beta chains drawn from one sample of a study of T cells after yellow fever vaccination. Each CDR3 protein is one row after TCRdb ran MiXCR on the 5' RACE reads. The repertoire holds about 1,200 distinct CDR3 sequences, 11% seen once, with about 20% in the top ten. The sequencing here drew on CD8+ T cells binding an NS4B(214-222) dextramer, sorted from PBMCs, taken about 20 days after the first yellow fever vaccination. Receptors were obtained from a man younger than 35 who received the YFV17D yellow fever vaccine. CDR3s include the opening cysteine and the closing phenylalanine or tryptophan. D genes are given only for firm matches. Only some rows state a clone size, as once, few, many or a class for expanded clones.

j_call: TRBJ2-2
v_call: TRBV5-7
d_call: .
clone_size: .
cdr3_aa: CARGPGGPWELFF
cdr3_nt: TGTGCCAGGGGCCCCGGGGGACCCTGGGAGCTGTTTTTT

j_call: TRBJ2-3
v_call: TRBV27
d_call: TRBD1
clone_size: medium-sized
cdr3_aa: CASSFRTGGTDTQYF
cdr3_nt: TGTGCCAGCAGTTTCAGAACAGGGGGGACAGATACGCAGTATTTT

j_call: TRBJ2-7
v_call: TRBV15
d_call: .
clone_size: medium-sized
cdr3_aa: CATSQGGAYEQYF
cdr3_nt: TGTGCCACCAGCCAGGGGGGGGCCTACGAGCAGTACTTC

j_call: TRBJ1-2
v_call: TRBV5-4
d_call: .
clone_size: medium-sized
cdr3_aa: CASSLGQNLYGYTF
cdr3_nt: TGTGCCAGCAGCCTAGGACAGAACCTCTATGGCTACACCTTC

j_call: TRBJ2-7
v_call: TRBV27
d_call: .
clone_size: medium-sized
cdr3_aa: CASGITSLGAYEQYF
cdr3_nt: TGTGCCAGCGGGATCACCTCCCTCGGCGCCTACGAGCAGTACTTC

j_call: TRBJ2-1
v_call: TRBV6-2/TRBV6-3
d_call: .
clone_size: medium-sized
cdr3_aa: CASSFTLNNEQFF
cdr3_nt: TGTGCCAGCTCCTTCACTCTAAACAATGAGCAGTTCTTC

j_call: TRBJ2-7
v_call: TRBV27
d_call: TRBD2
clone_size: medium-sized
cdr3_aa: CASRAGVAYEQYF
cdr3_nt: TGTGCCAGCAGGGCGGGGGTAGCCTACGAGCAGTACTTC

j_call: TRBJ1-2
v_call: TRBV10-3
d_call: .
clone_size: medium-sized
cdr3_aa: CAISDGGLAYGYTF
cdr3_nt: TGTGCCATCAGCGACGGGGGGCTGGCCTATGGCTACACCTTC

j_call: TRBJ2-2
v_call: TRBV4-2
d_call: .
clone_size: .
cdr3_aa: CARSPGGPGELFF
cdr3_nt: TGTGCCAGGAGCCCCGGGGGCCCCGGGGAGCTGTTTTTT

j_call: TRBJ2-2
v_call: TRBV9
d_call: TRBD1
clone_size: medium-sized
cdr3_aa: CASSVSGGANGELFF
cdr3_nt: TGTGCCAGCAGCGTTTCAGGGGGCGCGAACGGGGAGCTGTTTTTT

j_call: TRBJ2-2
v_call: TRBV5-6
d_call: .
clone_size: .
cdr3_aa: CAMSLGGTGELFF
cdr3_nt: TGTGCCATGAGCCTCGGGGGAACCGGGGAGCTGTTTTTT

j_call: TRBJ1-1
v_call: TRBV9
d_call: TRBD1
clone_size: .
cdr3_aa: CASSAGGNTEAFF
cdr3_nt: TGTGCCAGCAGCGCAGGGGGGAACACTGAAGCTTTCTTT

j_call: TRBJ2-1
v_call: TRBV9
d_call: TRBD2
clone_size: medium-sized
cdr3_aa: CASSTGGVPYNEQFF
cdr3_nt: TGTGCCAGCAGCACCGGGGGGGTGCCGTACAATGAGCAGTTCTTC

j_call: TRBJ2-1
v_call: TRBV20-1
d_call: .
clone_size: medium-sized
cdr3_aa: CSANGGTVSNEQFF
cdr3_nt: TGCAGTGCTAACGGCGGGACTGTTTCCAATGAGCAGTTCTTC

j_call: TRBJ2-7
v_call: TRBV18
d_call: TRBD1
clone_size: medium-sized
cdr3_aa: CASSPAIGTAYEQYF
cdr3_nt: TGTGCCAGCTCACCGGCGATAGGGACAGCCTACGAGCAGTACTTC

j_call: TRBJ1-2
v_call: TRBV24-1
d_call: .
clone_size: medium-sized
cdr3_aa: CATSVRTAYTF
cdr3_nt: TGTGCCACCAGTGTCCGGACAGCCTACACCTTC

j_call: TRBJ2-7
v_call: TRBV6-5
d_call: TRBD1
clone_size: medium-sized
cdr3_aa: CASSPSGQGAYEQYF
cdr3_nt: TGTGCCAGCAGCCCGTCGGGACAGGGGGCCTACGAGCAGTACTTC

j_call: TRBJ2-7
v_call: TRBV9
d_call: .
clone_size: .
cdr3_aa: CATCVNGGAYEQYF
cdr3_nt: TGTGCCACCTGCGTAAACGGGGGAGCTTACGAGCAGTACTTC

j_call: TRBJ2-2
v_call: TRBV3-1
d_call: TRBD2
clone_size: .
cdr3_aa: CASSPGLAGVSNTGELFF
cdr3_nt: TGTGCCAGCAGCCCCGGACTAGCGGGGGTCTCGAACACCGGGGAGCTGTTTTTT

j_call: TRBJ2-7
v_call: TRBV13
d_call: TRBD1
clone_size: large
cdr3_aa: CASSKGQAYEQYF
cdr3_nt: TGTGCCAGCAGCAAAGGACAGGCCTACGAGCAGTACTTC

j_call: TRBJ2-1
v_call: TRBV9
d_call: TRBD1
clone_size: medium-sized
cdr3_aa: CASSDGQAYNEQFF
cdr3_nt: TGTGCCAGCAGCGACGGACAGGCCTACAATGAGCAGTTCTTC

j_call: TRBJ1-2
v_call: TRBV6-5
d_call: TRBD1
clone_size: many
cdr3_aa: CASSSGGQGYGYTF
cdr3_nt: TGTGCCAGCAGTTCGGGAGGACAGGGGTATGGCTACACCTTC

j_call: TRBJ2-2
v_call: TRBV5-5
d_call: .
clone_size: .
cdr3_aa: CAISLGGIWELFF
cdr3_nt: TGTGCCATCAGCCTCGGGGGAATCTGGGAGCTGTTTTTT

j_call: TRBJ2-2
v_call: TRBV4-1
d_call: .
clone_size: medium-sized
cdr3_aa: CASSQDRSTGELFF
cdr3_nt: TGCGCCAGCAGCCAAGACAGGTCCACCGGGGAGCTGTTTTTT

j_call: TRBJ1-2
v_call: TRBV6-1
d_call: TRBD1
clone_size: many
cdr3_aa: CASSDGQGASYGYTF
cdr3_nt: TGTGCCAGCAGTGACGGACAGGGGGCGTCCTATGGCTACACCTTC

j_call: TRBJ2-1
v_call: TRBV5-1
d_call: TRBD2
clone_size: medium-sized
cdr3_aa: CASSLVAGGTNEQFF
cdr3_nt: TGCGCCAGCAGCTTGGTTGCGGGGGGGACCAATGAGCAGTTCTTC

j_call: TRBJ1-6
v_call: TRBV9
d_call: TRBD1
clone_size: many
cdr3_aa: CASSSGTGYSPLHF
cdr3_nt: TGTGCCAGCAGCTCCGGGACAGGGTATTCACCCCTCCACTTT

j_call: TRBJ1-2
v_call: TRBV2
d_call: TRBD1
clone_size: .
cdr3_aa: CTFSRQGAYGYTF
cdr3_nt: TGTACCTTCAGTCGACAGGGGGCGTATGGCTACACCTTC

j_call: TRBJ2-7
v_call: TRBV11-2
d_call: TRBD1
clone_size: medium-sized
cdr3_aa: CASSLDLTGGAYEQYF
cdr3_nt: TGTGCCAGCAGCTTAGATCTCACAGGGGGAGCCTACGAGCAGTACTTC

j_call: TRBJ1-2
v_call: TRBV5-6
d_call: .
clone_size: many
cdr3_aa: CASSPDGGGNYGYTF
cdr3_nt: TGTGCCAGCAGCCCCGACGGGGGAGGGAACTATGGCTACACCTTC

j_call: TRBJ2-6
v_call: TRBV4-2
d_call: .
clone_size: medium-sized
cdr3_aa: CASSQEGNSGANVLTF
cdr3_nt: TGTGCCAGCAGCCAAGAGGGGAACTCTGGGGCCAACGTCCTGACTTTC

j_call: TRBJ2-7
v_call: TRBV27
d_call: TRBD1
clone_size: medium-sized
cdr3_aa: CASSAGTGEAYEQYF
cdr3_nt: TGTGCCAGCAGTGCAGGGACAGGGGAGGCCTACGAGCAGTACTTC

j_call: TRBJ2-7
v_call: TRBV3-1
d_call: TRBD1
clone_size: medium-sized
cdr3_aa: CASSPTGTGSYEQYF
cdr3_nt: TGTGCCAGCAGCCCAACCGGGACAGGGTCCTACGAGCAGTACTTC

j_call: TRBJ1-3
v_call: TRBV7-3
d_call: .
clone_size: medium-sized
cdr3_aa: CASSFNLIRNTIYF
cdr3_nt: TGTGCCAGCAGCTTTAACCTTATTCGAAACACCATATATTTT

j_call: TRBJ1-6
v_call: TRBV5-4
d_call: .
clone_size: medium-sized
cdr3_aa: CASSEGAYNSPLHF
cdr3_nt: TGTGCCAGCAGCGAAGGCGCCTATAATTCACCCCTCCACTTT

j_call: TRBJ1-6
v_call: TRBV5-4
d_call: .
clone_size: .
cdr3_aa: CASSLGRTINSPLHF
cdr3_nt: TGTGCCAGCAGCTTGGGCCGTACCATTAATTCACCCCTCCACTTT

j_call: TRBJ2-1
v_call: TRBV9
d_call: TRBD2
clone_size: large
cdr3_aa: CASSGRTSGDEQFF
cdr3_nt: TGTGCCAGCAGCGGCCGGACTAGCGGGGATGAGCAGTTCTTC

j_call: TRBJ2-3
v_call: TRBV27
d_call: .
clone_size: many
cdr3_aa: CASSSGRGGGSTDTQYF
cdr3_nt: TGTGCCAGCAGTTCTGGACGTGGGGGGGGCAGCACAGATACGCAGTATTTT

j_call: TRBJ2-7
v_call: TRBV20-1
d_call: TRBD2
clone_size: many
cdr3_aa: CSASPGRIAYEQYF
cdr3_nt: TGCAGTGCTAGTCCCGGGAGGATCGCTTACGAGCAGTACTTC

j_call: TRBJ2-2
v_call: TRBV27
d_call: TRBD1
clone_size: medium-sized
cdr3_aa: CASSPKTGGSGELFF
cdr3_nt: TGTGCCAGCAGTCCGAAAACAGGGGGCTCCGGGGAGCTGTTTTTT

j_call: TRBJ2-7
v_call: TRBV27
d_call: TRBD1
clone_size: medium-sized
cdr3_aa: CASSSGQGASYEQYF
cdr3_nt: TGTGCCAGCAGTTCGGGACAGGGGGCCTCCTACGAGCAGTACTTC

j_call: TRBJ2-1
v_call: TRBV9
d_call: .
clone_size: medium-sized
cdr3_aa: CASSFGGTSYNEQFF
cdr3_nt: TGTGCCAGCAGCTTTGGGGGGACCTCCTACAATGAGCAGTTCTTC

j_call: TRBJ2-1
v_call: TRBV9
d_call: .
clone_size: medium-sized
cdr3_aa: CASSVGGAQYNEQFF
cdr3_nt: TGTGCCAGCAGCGTGGGGGGGGCCCAATACAATGAGCAGTTCTTC

j_call: TRBJ2-7
v_call: TRBV3-1
d_call: TRBD2
clone_size: medium-sized
cdr3_aa: CASSQGAGVVSYEQYF
cdr3_nt: TGTGCCAGCAGCCAAGGGGCGGGGGTAGTTTCTTACGAGCAGTACTTC

j_call: TRBJ2-1
v_call: TRBV9
d_call: .
clone_size: .
cdr3_aa: CASEGISYNEQFF
cdr3_nt: TGTGCCAGCGAGGGCATCTCCTACAATGAGCAGTTCTTC

j_call: TRBJ1-2
v_call: TRBV27
d_call: .
clone_size: large
cdr3_aa: CASSLQGSNYGYTF
cdr3_nt: TGTGCCAGCAGTTTACAAGGGTCAAACTATGGCTACACCTTC

j_call: TRBJ1-2
v_call: TRBV24-1
d_call: TRBD1
clone_size: medium-sized
cdr3_aa: CATSDPGTVYGYTF
cdr3_nt: TGTGCCACCAGTGATCCCGGGACAGTCTATGGCTACACCTTC

j_call: TRBJ2-1
v_call: TRBV29-1
d_call: TRBD2
clone_size: medium-sized
cdr3_aa: CSAPLAGGNNEQFF
cdr3_nt: TGCAGCGCACCACTAGCGGGGGGGAACAATGAGCAGTTCTTC

j_call: TRBJ2-7
v_call: TRBV7-4
d_call: .
clone_size: once
cdr3_aa: CASWVNGGAYEQYF
cdr3_nt: TGTGCCAGCTGGGTAAACGGGGGAGCTTACGAGCAGTACTTC

j_call: TRBJ2-1
v_call: TRBV4-1
d_call: TRBD2
clone_size: many
cdr3_aa: CASSQDNGREQFF
cdr3_nt: TGCGCCAGCAGCCAAGATAACGGGAGGGAGCAGTTCTTC

j_call: TRBJ2-7
v_call: TRBV13
d_call: TRBD1
clone_size: .
cdr3_aa: CASLGQGASIEQYF
cdr3_nt: TGTGCCAGCTTAGGACAGGGGGCGTCCATCGAGCAGTACTTC

j_call: TRBJ2-7
v_call: TRBV2
d_call: TRBD2
clone_size: many
cdr3_aa: CASSEAPSGGYEQYF
cdr3_nt: TGTGCCAGCAGTGAAGCCCCTAGCGGGGGCTACGAGCAGTACTTC

j_call: TRBJ2-2
v_call: TRBV4-2
d_call: .
clone_size: .
cdr3_aa: CASSPGGTGELFF
cdr3_nt: TGTGCCAGCAGCCCCGGGGGCACCGGGGAGCTGTTTTTT

j_call: TRBJ1-1
v_call: TRBV11-2
d_call: .
clone_size: medium-sized
cdr3_aa: CASSLEGAVFAEAFF
cdr3_nt: TGTGCCAGCAGCTTAGAGGGGGCCGTTTTTGCTGAAGCTTTCTTT

j_call: TRBJ2-7
v_call: TRBV15
d_call: TRBD1
clone_size: medium-sized
cdr3_aa: CATSTATGGYEQYF
cdr3_nt: TGTGCCACCAGCACCGCAACAGGGGGATACGAGCAGTACTTC

j_call: TRBJ2-7
v_call: TRBV6-5
d_call: .
clone_size: many
cdr3_aa: CASSHAPGSYEQYF
cdr3_nt: TGTGCCAGCAGCCATGCGCCGGGTTCCTACGAGCAGTACTTC